These 26 T cell receptor beta chains originate from one sample sequenced in a study of molecular identifiers for immune sequencing clone quantification. Each CDR3 protein is one row after TCRdb ran MiXCR on the PCR reads. The table lists about 630,000 distinct CDR3 sequences, about 25% of them singletons. The specimen was naive CD8+ T cells from blood, with Jurkat cell RNA spiked in. Subset reported: FACS-sorted CD8+CD4-CCR7+CD45RA+ naive T cells. The receptors stem from a human donor in good health. Some libraries in this study had Jurkat cell RNA spiked in.

This clonotype has at least ten counts. This chain joins TRBV7-6 and TRBJ2-3; D is undetermined. Germline values: CDR1 SGHVS, CDR2 FNYEAQ. V lost 5 bases and J 4 bases, leaving 19 bases between the germline ends. CDR3 length equals 16 residues. The CDR3, as DNA: TGTGCCAGCAGCGTACGTAGAGCTACCCCCGCAGATACGCAGTATTTT. Its protein is CASSVRRATPADTQYF.

This clonotype was seen ten or more times. The chain combines TRBV29-1 with TRBJ2-5, with D maybe TRBD1 (6 bases). Germline CDR1 SQVTM, CDR2 ANQGSEA. Trimming cost V 2 bases and J 9 bases, with 22 bases left between them. CDR3 length equals 15 residues. CDR3 residues: CSVESGEGGFRAQYF. The DNA for the CDR3 is TGCAGCGTTGAAAGCGGAGAAGGGGGTTTCAGGGCCCAGTACTTC.

Turning to this clonotype: The CDR3 does not close with the conserved phenylalanine or tryptophan, likely indicating a read error. The rearrangement links TRBV7-9 to TRBJ2-7; 8 nucleotides agree with TRBD1. The CDR3 runs to 15 residues. After removal of 5 bases from V and 0 bases from J, the junction contained 6 bases not matched to a gene. Germline V gene data show CDR1 as SEHNR and CDR2 as FQNEAQ (reference sequence). The CDR3, as DNA: TGTGCCAGCAGCCCCCGGGACAGGTACTCCTACGAGCAGTACTTG. Encoded protein: CASSPRDRYSYEQYL.

The V gene is TRBV30, the J gene TRBJ2-3; a possible D gene is TRBD2 (6 bases). With 5 bases removed from V and 1 base from J, the gap between germline ends came to 13 bases. This CDR3 region has 14 residues. Per germline, CDR1 GTSNPN and CDR2 SVGIG (reference sequence). The CDR3 loop is CAWGGLVGTDTQYF. The DNA for the CDR3 is TGTGCCTGGGGGGGACTGGTGGGCACAGATACGCAGTATTTT.

V is TRBV18 and J is TRBJ2-6; D call uncertain. The CDR3 contains 17 residues. With 3 bases removed from V and 0 bases from J, the gap between germline ends came to 12 bases. Germline lookup yields CDR1 KGHSH and CDR2 LQKENI. The chain's CDR3 is CASSPKGRTSGANVLTF. The CDR3 DNA is TGTGCCAGCTCACCGAAAGGACGAACCTCTGGGGCCAACGTCCTGACTTTC.

In the case of this clonotype: This may arise from a read error, as a much more abundant clone is one base away. The conserved phenylalanine or tryptophan is not found at the CDR3 terminus, so this likely reflects a read error. The chain is built from TRBV28 and TRBJ2-3; weak D call: TRBD1 (6 bases). The CDR3 runs to 14 residues. Trimming cost V 2 bases and J 6 bases, with 12 bases left between them. Germline CDR1 is MDHEN and CDR2 is SYDVKM. The CDR3 sequence is CASSLQDRWDTQYL. The DNA for the CDR3 is TGTGCCAGCAGTTTACAAGACAGGTGGGATACGCAGTATCTT.

Turning to this clonotype: A junction boundary mismatches the germline segment, possibly from a read error. This rearrangement joins TRBV6-2 or TRBV6-3 to TRBJ2-6; D unresolved. This CDR3 region has 18 residues. CDR1 and CDR2 from the germline V gene are MNHEY and SVGEGT. CDR3 in amino acids: CASSHSRPASSGANVLTF. The CDR3 DNA is TGCGCCAGCAGTCACTCCCGCCCTGCTAGCTCTGGGGCCAACGTCCTGACTTTC.

This clonotype was found many times. V and J are TRBV28 and TRBJ2-7; D ambiguous. The CDR3 is 13 residues long. Germline V lookup: CDR1 MDHEN, CDR2 SYDVKM. V was trimmed by 5 bases and J by 0 bases, leaving 8 bases between them. The CDR3 DNA reads TGTGCCAGCAGTCAGACGAGCTCCTACGAGCAGTACTTC. Translating it yields CASSQTSSYEQYF. The variable domain in full, with the rest retrieved from reference TRBV28 and TRBJ2-7, is DVKVTQSSRYLVKRTGEKVFLECVQDMDHENMFWYRQDPGLGLRLIYFSYDVKMKEKGDIPEGYSVSREKKERFSLILESASTNQTSMYLCASSQTSSYEQYFGPGTRLTVT.

This chain joins TRBV6-5 and TRBJ2-7; D remains unclear. CDR1 and CDR2 from the germline V gene are MNHEY and SVGAGI. Trimming cost V 9 bases and J 2 bases, with 20 bases left between them. CDR3 length: 15 amino acids. The DNA for the CDR3 is TGTGCCAGAAGTCCAGGTTCTCCTTCGGCCTACGAGCAGTACTTC. Translation gives CARSPGSPSAYEQYF.

For this clonotype: The germline gene is not matched at one end of the junction; a read error may be the cause. The gene calls are TRBV9 and TRBJ1-4; D might be TRBD1 (5 bases). This CDR3 has 15 amino acids. Germline V gives CDR1 SGDLS, CDR2 YYNGEE. This chain's CDR3 is CASSEKGSINEKLSF. Written as DNA, the CDR3 is TGTGCCAGCAGCGAAAAGGGGAGTATTAATGAAAAACTGTCTTTT. Supplemented by reference TRBV9 and TRBJ1-4, the full variable domain reads DSGVTQTPKHLITATGQRVTLRCSPRSGDLSVYWYQQSLDQGLQFLIQYYNGEERAKGNILERFSAQQFPDLHSELNLSSLELGDSALYFCASSEKGSINEKLSFGSGTQLSVL.

This clonotype occurred many times. V and J are TRBV5-1 and TRBJ2-7, with 8 bases identical to TRBD1. The CDR3 has 13 amino acids. The germline V gene has CDR1 SGHRS and CDR2 YFSETQ. The V segment lost 3 bases and the J segment 3 bases; nucleotides outside the gene matches: 2. The CDR3 nucleotides read TGCGCCAGCAGCTGGGACAGGTACTACGAGCAGTACTTC. Translating gives CASSWDRYYEQYF.

Comment on this clonotype: A much larger clone sits a single nucleotide away, making a read error possible. The rearrangement links TRBV28 to TRBJ1-4; the D is unclear. The CDR3 is 15 amino acids. Germline V gene sequence: CDR1 MDHEN, CDR2 SYDVKM. The CDR3 sequence: CVSSTDFATNEKLFF. The CDR3 DNA sequence: TGTGTCAGCAGTACAGACTTTGCAACTAATGAAAAACTGTTTTTT.

This clonotype appeared many times. The V call is TRBV13, the J call TRBJ2-7, with 16 bases aligning to TRBD2. The CDR3 extends over 17 amino acids. The V and J ends lost 5 bases and 7 bases, in that order; junction bases with no gene match: 11. Germline CDR1 PRHDT, CDR2 FYEKMQ (reference sequence). The CDR3 reads CASSPTGTSGGDVEQYF. CDR3 bases: TGTGCCAGCAGCCCCACCGGGACTAGCGGGGGGGATGTGGAGCAGTACTTC.

The V call is TRBV20-1, the J call TRBJ2-3; D possibly corresponds to TRBD1 (5 bases). This CDR3 is built from 17 residues. Looked up from germline, CDR1 is DFQATT and CDR2 is SNEGSKA (reference sequence). The V end was cut by 0 bases, the J end by 2 bases, with 18 bases between. In nucleotides, the CDR3 is TGCAGTGCTAGAGATTGGGGCACACAGGCCTTCACAGATACGCAGTATTTT. It yields the protein CSARDWGTQAFTDTQYF.

The V gene is TRBV9, the J gene TRBJ2-1; no firm D call. Between the trimmed V and J ends, which lost 3 bases and 5 bases, there was a span of 6 bases. Germline loops: CDR1 SGDLS, CDR2 YYNGEE. The CDR3 sequence is 12 residues long. For the CDR3, the DNA is TGTGCCAGCAGCGCCTCTGACAATGAGCAGTTCTTC. As protein: CASSASDNEQFF.

The V gene is TRBV4-1, the J gene TRBJ2-1; 8 nucleotides match TRBD1. CDR1 and CDR2 (germline): MGHRA, YSYEKL. Germline trimming cut 1 base from V and 3 bases from J; bases unmatched to any gene: 5. The CDR3 is 16 amino acids. The CDR3 DNA reads TGCGCCAGCAGCCAAGCTACAGGGGGGAACTACAATGAGCAGTTCTTC. Translation: CASSQATGGNYNEQFF.

This clonotype has a count of ten or more. The chain uses TRBV20-1 and TRBJ2-2; maybe TRBD2 (5 bases). Germline CDR1 DFQATT, CDR2 SNEGSKA (reference sequence). Deletions cut 0 bases from V and 1 base from J, with 9 bases between. This CDR3 is 15 amino acids long. The DNA for the CDR3 is TGCAGTGCTAGAGATCGCGGAGGGAACACCGGGGAGCTGTTTTTT. Protein sequence: CSARDRGGNTGELFF.

The rearrangement uses TRBV12-3 or TRBV12-4 and TRBJ2-1; 7 bases align to TRBD2. Unmatched junction bases numbered 10, after V lost 5 bases and J lost 3 bases. The CDR3 has 16 residues. CDR3 residues: CASSEFAGDIYNEQFF. The CDR3 DNA sequence: TGTGCCAGCAGTGAGTTCGCGGGAGATATCTACAATGAGCAGTTCTTC.

A remark on this clonotype: Given a much more abundant clone one base away, this may be a read error. The V and J genes are TRBV25-1 and TRBJ2-5, with D possibly TRBD2 on 5 matching bases. This CDR3 region has 13 residues. CDR1 and CDR2 from the germline V gene are MGHDK and SYGVNS. The CDR3 sequence: CASDGGLQGTQYF. For the CDR3, the DNA is TGTGCCAGCGATGGAGGACTCCAAGGGACCCAGTACTTC.

The rearrangement uses TRBV7-9 and TRBJ2-2; TRBD1 agrees at 9 bases. Germline V gene data show CDR1 as SEHNR and CDR2 as FQNEAQ (reference sequence). There are 15 residues in the CDR3. With 5 bases clipped from V and 4 bases from J, the junction kept 5 bases outside the gene matches. The CDR3 coding sequence is TGTGCCAGCAGCGCTAGGACAGGGGTCACCGGGGAGCTGTTTTTT. It is translated as CASSARTGVTGELFF.

This clonotype occurred many times. The chain carries TRBV29-1 and TRBJ2-5; a weak D match, TRBD1 (7 bases). The CDR3 is 12 residues long. Trimming took 7 bases from V and 7 from J, leaving 16 bases between them. CDR1 and CDR2 (germline): SQVTM, ANQGSEA. The DNA for the CDR3 is TGCAGCGAGTTGACAGGGCGGGGGACCCAGTACTTC. Its translation: CSELTGRGTQYF.

This clonotype was seen only a few times. The chain is built from TRBV5-6 and TRBJ1-3; D may be TRBD1 (5 bases). Germline CDR1 SGHDT, CDR2 YYEEEE. The V and J ends lost 0 bases and 2 bases respectively, with 18 bases between them. The CDR3 sequence is 18 residues long. The CDR3 reads CASSLDRPKGPAGNTIYF. CDR3 nucleotides: TGTGCCAGCAGCTTGGACAGGCCCAAGGGTCCGGCTGGAAACACCATATATTTT.

In its sample, this clonotype was seen a few times. The chain couples TRBV5-4 to TRBJ2-2, with TRBD2 identical over 7 bases. The trim removed 4 bases at V and 2 bases at J, leaving 5 bases unmatched. The CDR3 is 15 amino acids. The germline CDR1 and CDR2 sequences are SGHNT and YYREEE (reference sequence). The CDR3 here is CASSRGDGNTGELFF. Here the CDR3 DNA reads TGTGCCAGCAGCCGGGGGGACGGAAACACCGGGGAGCTGTTTTTT.

This clonotype was detected only a few times. The chain has TRBV9 and TRBJ2-3, with D possibly called TRBD1 or TRBD2 (5 bases each). CDR3 length: 14 amino acids. V was shortened by 4 bases and J by 4 bases, with 13 bases between the two germline ends. The germline V gene has CDR1 SGDLS and CDR2 YYNGEE. The CDR3 is CASSPGTGADTQYF. The CDR3 region has the DNA TGTGCCAGCAGCCCCGGGACGGGCGCAGATACGCAGTATTTT.

The V and J genes are TRBV24-1 and TRBJ1-1, with a weak D call TRBD1 (6 bases). Trimming cost V 4 bases and J 3 bases, with 8 bases left between them. The CDR3 is made up of 13 amino acids. Looked up from germline, CDR1 is KGHDR and CDR2 is SFDVKD. CDR3 in DNA: TGTGCCACCAGTGAGACAGGCTACACTGAAGCTTTCTTT. Translated: CATSETGYTEAFF.

This clonotype came up a few times. V and J are TRBV21-1 and TRBJ2-3; TRBD1 is taken as the D call from the table, unchecked against the DNA. TRBV21-1 is listed as a pseudogene. The CDR3 contains 18 residues. The CDR3 region has the DNA TGTGCCAGCAGCAAAGAAATTGGGGGCAGGGGGCTAACAGATACGCAGTATTTT. It yields the protein CASSKEIGGRGLTDTQYF.